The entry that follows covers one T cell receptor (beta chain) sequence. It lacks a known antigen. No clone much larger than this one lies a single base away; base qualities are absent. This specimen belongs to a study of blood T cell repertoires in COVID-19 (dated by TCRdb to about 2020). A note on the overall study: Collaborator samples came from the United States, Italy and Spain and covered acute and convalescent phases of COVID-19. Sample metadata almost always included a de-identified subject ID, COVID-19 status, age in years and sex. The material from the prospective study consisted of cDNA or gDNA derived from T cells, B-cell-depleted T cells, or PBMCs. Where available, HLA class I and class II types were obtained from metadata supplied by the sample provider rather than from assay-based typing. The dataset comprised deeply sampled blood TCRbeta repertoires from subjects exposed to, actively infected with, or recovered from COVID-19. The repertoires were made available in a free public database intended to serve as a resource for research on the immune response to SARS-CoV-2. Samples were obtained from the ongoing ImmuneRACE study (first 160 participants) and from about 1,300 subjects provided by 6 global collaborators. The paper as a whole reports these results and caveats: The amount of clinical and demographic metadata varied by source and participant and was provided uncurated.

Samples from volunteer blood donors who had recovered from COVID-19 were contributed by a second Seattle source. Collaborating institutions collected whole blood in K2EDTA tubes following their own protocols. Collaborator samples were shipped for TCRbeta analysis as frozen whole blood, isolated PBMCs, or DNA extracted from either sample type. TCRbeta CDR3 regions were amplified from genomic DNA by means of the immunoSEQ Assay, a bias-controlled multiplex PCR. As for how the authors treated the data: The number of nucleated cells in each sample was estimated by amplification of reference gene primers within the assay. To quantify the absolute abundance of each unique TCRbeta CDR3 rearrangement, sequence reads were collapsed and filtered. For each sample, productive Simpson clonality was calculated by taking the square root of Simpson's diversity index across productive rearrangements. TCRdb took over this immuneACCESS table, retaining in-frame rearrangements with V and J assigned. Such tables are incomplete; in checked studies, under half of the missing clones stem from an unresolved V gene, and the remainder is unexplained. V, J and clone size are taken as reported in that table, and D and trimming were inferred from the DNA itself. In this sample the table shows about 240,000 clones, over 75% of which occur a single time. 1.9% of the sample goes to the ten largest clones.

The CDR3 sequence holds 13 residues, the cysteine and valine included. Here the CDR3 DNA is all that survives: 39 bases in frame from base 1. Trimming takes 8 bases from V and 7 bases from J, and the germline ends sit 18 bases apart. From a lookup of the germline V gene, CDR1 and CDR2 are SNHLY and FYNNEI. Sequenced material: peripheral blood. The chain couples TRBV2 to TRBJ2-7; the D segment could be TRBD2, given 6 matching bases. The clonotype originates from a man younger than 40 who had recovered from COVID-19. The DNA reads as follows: TGTGCCAGCTCGCGGGGCCCCTGGGGGGAGCAGTACGTC. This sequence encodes CASSRGPWGEQYV.